The 21 T cell receptor beta chains reported below all come from one sample, sequenced in a study of T cell repertoires in cytomegalovirus infection (dated 2019 in TCRdb). TCRdb shows the sequencer as Illumina HiSeq 1500. Clones were called with MiXCR by TCRdb after fastp trimmed the public reads at Q25, and only in-frame beta chains were retained. For every CDR3 protein sequence, its rows merge into one entry that carries the most common genes and DNA. The sample includes more than 300,000 distinct CDR3 sequences, with approximately 35% observed a single time. Approximately 12% of the sample is held by the ten biggest clonotypes. The treatment or condition label here, explained by the study, means: in vitro stimulation with specific CMV peptide epitopes to enrich CMV-specific T cells. Antigens for these TCRs are unknown. The material sequenced was cultured PBMCs, taken from culture after CMV antigen stimulation. The receptors here all came from a human donor in good health (CMV status not recorded). Some clones in this sample may be carry-over from other donors' samples.

This clonotype was detected only a few times. V and J are TRBV25-1 and TRBJ1-6; unclear D gene. This CDR3 has 14 residues. V was clipped by 2 bases and J by 9 bases, with 11 bases between them. Germline CDR1 reads MGHDK; CDR2 reads SYGVNS. The DNA of the CDR3 is TGTGCCAGCAGTGAACGGGGTCTTTTTTCACCCCTCCACTTT. Its translation: CASSERGLFSPLHF.

This clonotype turned up a few times. The chain couples TRBV7-2 to TRBJ2-1; maybe TRBD1 (6 bases). The CDR3 has 14 amino acids. In germline, CDR1 is SGHTA, CDR2 FQGNSA. V lost 3 bases and J 6 bases, leaving 12 bases between the germline ends. CDR3 amino acids: CASSFLTGPNEQFF. The CDR3 DNA reads TGTGCCAGCAGCTTCTTGACAGGTCCCAATGAGCAGTTCTTC.

This clonotype showed up just once. The J gene is TRBJ2-3, the V gene TRBV2; D is unclear. This CDR3 comprises 14 residues. Per the germline V gene, CDR1 is SNHLY and CDR2 is FYNNEI. V lost 4 bases to trimming and J lost 6 bases, with 14 bases between them. The CDR3 sequence is CASSVPGSGDTQYF. The CDR3 DNA reads as TGTGCCAGCAGTGTTCCGGGTTCGGGCGATACGCAGTATTTT.

This clonotype showed up just a few times. The V call is TRBV28, the J call TRBJ1-1; D remains unclear. This CDR3 is built from 13 residues. Germline CDR1 and CDR2: MDHEN and SYDVKM. The V end lost 2 bases, the J end lost 5 bases, and 9 bases lay between the germline ends. The CDR3 DNA reads as TGTGCCAGCAGTTTAGGGATGGGTACTGAAGCTTTCTTT. Amino acid sequence: CASSLGMGTEAFF.

The rearrangement uses TRBV25-1 and TRBJ2-6; D call uncertain. CDR1 and CDR2 from the germline V gene are MGHDK and SYGVNS. The CDR3 contains 15 residues. V was trimmed by 5 bases and J by 2 bases, leaving 10 bases between them. The CDR3 region is CASSLDGTGANVLTF. The CDR3 bases are TGTGCCAGCAGTCTTGACGGAACTGGGGCCAACGTCCTGACTTTC.

This chain joins TRBV6-2 or TRBV6-3 and TRBJ2-1; 16 bases are shared with TRBD2. Germline CDR1 is MNHEY and CDR2 is SVGEGT. This CDR3 contains 15 residues. V trimming: 4 bases; J trimming: 9 bases; junction bases outside the gene matches: 3. CDR3 DNA: TGTGCCAGCAGTTTTGGGACTAGCGGGAGGGTTGAGCAGTTCTTC. It codes for CASSFGTSGRVEQFF.

This clonotype was detected ten times or more. The genes are TRBV7-8 and TRBJ2-3; maybe TRBD2 (6 bases). The CDR3 spans 19 residues. V lost 5 bases, J lost 2 bases, and 26 bases lay in between. From germline, CDR1 is SGHVS and CDR2 FQNEAQ. This chain's CDR3 is CASSPQSGLANLVTDTQYF. The CDR3 DNA follows: TGTGCCAGCAGCCCGCAATCCGGTCTAGCGAATCTAGTCACAGATACGCAGTATTTT.

This clonotype turned up a few times. This rearrangement joins TRBV6-1 to TRBJ2-2; possible D gene TRBD2, 7 bases. Germline values: CDR1 MNHNS, CDR2 SASEGT. V lost 6 bases, J lost 2 bases, and 16 bases lay in between. The CDR3 has 16 amino acids. The CDR3 is CASSPGGGGNTGELFF. Here the CDR3 DNA reads TGTGCCAGCAGCCCGGGTGGGGGGGGCAACACCGGGGAGCTGTTTTTT.

In nucleotides, the CDR3 is TGTGCCAGTAGAAACCGGGATCTCCGGGATGAGCAGTTCTTC. Amino acids: CASRNRDLRDEQFF. The rearrangement joins TRBV19 to TRBJ2-1; a weak D match, TRBD2 (5 bases). V lost 6 bases to trimming and J lost 8 bases, with 17 bases between them. CDR1 and CDR2 (germline): LNHDA, SQIVND (reference sequence). The CDR3 spans 14 residues.

This clonotype has more than one count but fewer than ten. The V and J genes are TRBV5-4 and TRBJ2-1; D is unresolved. This CDR3 spans 12 amino acids. The ends were cut back, 8 bases at V and 0 bases at J, with 6 bases in the middle. Germline V lookup: CDR1 SGHNT, CDR2 YYREEE (reference sequence). CDR3 DNA: TGTGCCAGTATCAGCTCCTACAATGAGCAGTTCTTC. This sequence encodes CASISSYNEQFF.

The chain is built from TRBV4-2 and TRBJ1-3, with no clear D. The CDR3 spans 17 residues. Germline values: CDR1 LGHNA, CDR2 YNFKEQ. V was clipped by 0 bases and J by 0 bases, with 12 bases between them. The CDR3 sequence is CASSQDIGFYSGNTIYF. In DNA, the CDR3 is TGTGCCAGCAGCCAAGATATCGGCTTTTACTCTGGAAACACCATATATTTT.

The J gene is TRBJ2-5, the V gene TRBV20-1; 12 nucleotides line up with TRBD2. The V gene end was trimmed by 5 bases and the J gene end by 5 bases; junction bases not matched to a gene: 9. From germline, CDR1 is DFQATT and CDR2 SNEGSKA (reference sequence). The CDR3 is 15 amino acids. CDR3 nucleotides: TGCAGTGCTTTGAAGACTAGCGGGGGTATGGAGACCCAGTACTTC. Translation: CSALKTSGGMETQYF.

The chain uses TRBV4-1 and TRBJ1-5, with a tentative D call TRBD1 (6 bases). The CDR3 is 16 amino acids. Trimming removed 3 bases at V and 2 bases at J, with 14 bases between. The V gene's germline CDR1 is MGHRA and CDR2 YSYEKL. CDR3 residues: CASSQWGAGGNQPQHF. CDR3 DNA: TGCGCCAGCAGCCAGTGGGGGGCAGGTGGCAATCAGCCCCAGCATTTT.

This clonotype was detected many times. This sequence joins TRBV7-2 and TRBJ2-3; 13 positions agree with TRBD2. V shed 5 bases and J 2 bases; nucleotides not matched to a gene: 7. The CDR3 spans 17 residues. Germline CDR1 and CDR2: SGHTA and FQGNSA. The DNA for the CDR3 is TGTGCCAGCAGCCGAGGACTAGCGGGAGACCCCACAGATACGCAGTATTTT. This gives the protein CASSRGLAGDPTDTQYF.

The chain couples TRBV5-6 to TRBJ2-7; 8 bases agree with TRBD1. The J segment lost 0 bases and the V segment lost 2 bases, leaving 4 bases of the junction unmatched. The germline gives CDR1 SGHDT, CDR2 YYEEEE. The CDR3 sequence is 15 residues long. The CDR3 sequence: CASSFPGTGSYEQYV. The CDR3 DNA sequence: TGTGCCAGCAGCTTCCCTGGGACAGGCTCCTACGAGCAGTACGTC.

The V and J genes are TRBV20-1 and TRBJ2-2, with 8 bases fitting TRBD1. CDR1 is DFQATT, CDR2 SNEGSKA, per germline (reference sequence). V lost 5 bases, J lost 6 bases, and 8 bases stayed unmatched. The CDR3 covers 14 residues. CDR3 sequence reads: CSAPLQGASGELFF. The CDR3, as DNA: TGCAGTGCTCCCCTTCAGGGGGCCTCCGGGGAGCTGTTTTTT.

V is TRBV6-6 and J is TRBJ1-5; 9 bases are shared with TRBD1. This CDR3 region has 16 residues. From germline, CDR1 is MNHNY and CDR2 SVGAGI (reference sequence). The J segment lost 5 bases and the V segment lost 5 bases, leaving 10 bases of the junction unmatched. In nucleotides, the CDR3 is TGTGCCAGCAGTGATGCTCCGGGACAGGGCTATCAGCCCCAGCATTTT. This gives the protein CASSDAPGQGYQPQHF.

This clonotype showed up just a few times. The J gene is TRBJ2-5, the V gene TRBV7-6, with D maybe TRBD2 (5 bases). Trimming removed 5 bases at V and 2 bases at J, with 15 bases between. The V gene's germline CDR1 is SGHVS and CDR2 FNYEAQ. CDR3 length: 15 residues. CDR3 coding DNA: TGTGCCAGCAGCCTAGGCGTCCCGGGGCAAGAGACCCAGTACTTC. It encodes CASSLGVPGQETQYF.

This clonotype showed up just a few times. The CDR3 DNA reads TGTGCCAGCAGAGCGGGACTAGCGGGAGCTTTAGATACGCAGTATTTT. As protein: CASRAGLAGALDTQYF. This sequence joins TRBV7-6 and TRBJ2-3, with TRBD2 matching 14 bases. The CDR3 is 16 amino acids. J gave up 5 bases and V 6 bases, and 7 bases lay outside the gene matches. Per germline, CDR1 SGHVS and CDR2 FNYEAQ.

The sample holds a few counts of this clonotype. V is TRBV6-2 or TRBV6-3 and J is TRBJ2-2, with D perhaps TRBD2 (5 bases). Trimming cost V 6 bases and J 2 bases, with 16 bases left between them. Germline CDR1 MNHEY, CDR2 SVGEGT. This CDR3 has 16 amino acids. The CDR3 is CASRSPTEGNTGELFF. DNA of the CDR3: TGTGCCAGCAGAAGTCCGACTGAGGGAAACACCGGGGAGCTGTTTTTT.

This clonotype was recorded a few times. The CDR3 nucleotides read TGTGCCAGCAGGCCGAGCGGGAGTAGGTACGAGCAGTACTTC. Amino acid sequence: CASRPSGSRYEQYF. This chain uses TRBV28 with TRBJ2-7; 8 positions match TRBD2. V lost 6 bases and J lost 4; bases outside the gene matches: 8. The CDR3 spans 14 residues. Germline-derived CDR1 and CDR2 are MDHEN and SYDVKM.